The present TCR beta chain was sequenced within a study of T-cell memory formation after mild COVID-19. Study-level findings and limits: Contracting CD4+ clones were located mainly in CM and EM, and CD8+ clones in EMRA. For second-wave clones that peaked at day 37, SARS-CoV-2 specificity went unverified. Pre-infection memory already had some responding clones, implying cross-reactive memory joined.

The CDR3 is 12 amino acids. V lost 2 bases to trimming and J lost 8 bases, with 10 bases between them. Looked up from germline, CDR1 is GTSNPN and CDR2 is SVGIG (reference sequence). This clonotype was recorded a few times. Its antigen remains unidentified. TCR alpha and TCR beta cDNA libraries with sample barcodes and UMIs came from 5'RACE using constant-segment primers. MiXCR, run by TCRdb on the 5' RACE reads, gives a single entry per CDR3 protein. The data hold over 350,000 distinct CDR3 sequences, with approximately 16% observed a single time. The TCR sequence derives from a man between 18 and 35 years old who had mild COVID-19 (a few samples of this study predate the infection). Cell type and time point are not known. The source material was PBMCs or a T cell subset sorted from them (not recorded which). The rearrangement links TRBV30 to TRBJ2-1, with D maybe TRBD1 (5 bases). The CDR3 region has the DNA TGTGCCTGGAGTCGACAGATCGATGAGCAGTTCTTC. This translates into CAWSRQIDEQFF.